This T cell receptor beta chain was documented in a study of radiotherapy plus CTLA-4 blockade in lung cancer. The study, taken as a whole, reports: In blood, tumor-derived TCR clones expanded after radiotherapy plus ipilimumab.

Here immunoSEQ multiplex PCR was the method, and the copy in TCRdb shows in-frame clones only, minus some. Among approximately 110,000 clones listed, about four fifths were seen once. The CDR3 is 16 residues long. From germline, CDR1 is MGHRA and CDR2 YSYEKL. Trimming left V 1 base short and J 3 bases short, with 10 bases between. Points on this clone: Its antigen is not identified.

Sequenced material: peripheral blood, taken from a patient treated with radiotherapy plus ipilimumab. J is TRBJ1-6 and V is TRBV4-1; D is undetermined. This receptor was obtained from a human donor with non-small cell lung cancer that progressed on radiotherapy plus ipilimumab. Some clones in this sample may be carry-over from other donors' samples. The CDR3 DNA reads as TGCGCCAGCAGCCAAGGGGCCTCTTACTATAATTCACCCCTCCACTTT. This encodes CASSQGASYYNSPLHF.